Listed below are T cell receptor beta chains from one sample, sequenced in a study of radiotherapy plus CTLA-4 blockade in lung cancer. TCRdb's table, derived via immunoSEQ multiplex PCR, lists solely in-frame clones and lacks some. The sample contains tens of thousands of clones, roughly 85% of which appear only once. This specimen consisted of peripheral blood, obtained from a patient treated with radiotherapy plus ipilimumab. The receptors here all came from a human donor with non-small cell lung cancer whose response to radiotherapy plus ipilimumab could not be evaluated. Both conserved end residues are part of each CDR3. Each record gives: V gene, J gene, D gene, clone size, CDR3 DNA, CDR3 protein. The D gene is left open where the match is weak. Where a row states a size, it is once, few, many or the class of an expanded clone; other rows omit it.

>TRBV25-1|TRBJ2-7|TRBD1|NA
TGTGCCAGCAGTGAAACCGGGACAGGGTCCTACGAGCAGTACTTC
CASSETGTGSYEQYF
>TRBV5-4|TRBJ1-4|NA|NA
TGTGCCAGCAGCTCGGACAGAACTAATGAAAAACTGTTTTTT
CASSSDRTNEKLFF
>TRBV11-2|TRBJ2-1|NA|NA
TGTGCCAGCAGCTTCGCGGGTTCTGGGCAGTTCTTC
CASSFAGSGQFF
>TRBV11-2|TRBJ2-7|NA|NA
TGTGCCAGCAGCTTAGCCTACGAGCAGTACTTC
CASSLAYEQYF
>TRBV2|TRBJ1-5|NA|NA
TGTGCCAGCAGTGAAAGGGGATACCAGCCCCAGCATTTT
CASSERGYQPQHF
>TRBV19|TRBJ1-2|NA|few
TGTGCCAGTACCTCAAAATCGACAGGCTATGGCTACACCTTC
CASTSKSTGYGYTF
>TRBV5-4|TRBJ2-1|TRBD2|NA
TGTGCCACCCTAGCGGGAGGGCCGAGGAGCTCCTACAATGAGCAGTTCTTC
CATLAGGPRSSYNEQFF
>TRBV4-1|TRBJ2-3|NA|NA
TGCGCCAGCAGCCAAGGTCGCTCTAGGGGGAACACAGATACGCAGTATTTT
CASSQGRSRGNTDTQYF
>TRBV5-1|TRBJ2-2|TRBD2|NA
TGCGCCAGCACCCGAGCGGGAGGACCAAACACCGGGGAGCTGTTTTTT
CASTRAGGPNTGELFF
>TRBV7-2|TRBJ2-3|TRBD2|NA
TGTGCCAGCAGCCCCCGCGGGCGGGGGGGAGCTAGCACAGATACGCAGTATTTT
CASSPRGRGGASTDTQYF
>TRBV6-1|TRBJ1-5|NA|NA
TGTGCCAGCAGTGAAGCGCTTCGGTCCTCCGAGCATTTT
CASSEALRSSEHF
>TRBV6-6|TRBJ2-1|TRBD2|few
TGTGCCAGCAGTCCTAGCGGAGACTACAATGAGCAGTTCTTC
CASSPSGDYNEQFF
>TRBV5-1|TRBJ1-2|TRBD1|few
TGCGCCAGCAGCTTGGCCGGGACAGGGGGCGAAGGCTACACCTTC
CASSLAGTGGEGYTF
>TRBV28|TRBJ1-1|NA|few
TGTGCCAGCAGCCTGCGGGGGGGAGGCACTGAAGCTTTCTTT
CASSLRGGGTEAFF
>TRBV9|TRBJ2-7|NA|once
TGTGCCAGCAGCGTAGACGGGGGAGGAGGCTACGAGCAGTACTTC
CASSVDGGGGYEQYF
>TRBV7-9|TRBJ2-7|NA|NA
TGTGCCAGCAGCCCGAGGGTTTCGGATTCGGGTGAGCAGTACTTC
CASSPRVSDSGEQYF
>TRBV7-6|TRBJ2-1|TRBD2|NA
TGTGCCAGCAGCTTATGGGACTACCAGAACAATGAGCAGTTCTTC
CASSLWDYQNNEQFF